The entry below describes one TCR beta chain. The clone's antigen remains unknown. Base quality data are lacking; no much larger clone is found one base away. V is pared back by 1 base and J by 8 bases, with 13 bases lying between the germline termini. CDR1 and CDR2 (SGHNT, YENEEA) derive from the germline V gene. The CDR3, cysteine through phenylalanine, is 14 amino acids long. Solely the CDR3 DNA is kept, with 42 bases framed from the first base. In the prospective study, participants were about 18 to 95 years old, resided in about 25 geographic areas of the United States, and were enrolled through a virtual design. In the prospective study, cohorts were assigned on the basis of participant-reported clinical history obtained from a screening survey and a study questionnaire. ImmuneRACE Cohort 3 recovered participants were defined by two consecutive negative NP/OP PCR tests, healthcare professional clearance, or symptom resolution. Mobile phlebotomists in the prospective study collected whole blood, serum and a nasopharyngeal or oropharyngeal swab from every participant. Over a roughly two-month period, participants in the prospective study had the option of providing additional blood draws and questionnaires. Blood samples from the prospective study were shipped frozen or at room temperature prior to DNA extraction.

The source of the sample is a study of blood T cell repertoires in COVID-19 (dated by TCRdb to about 2020). Notes on the research overall: Collaborator samples came from the United States, Italy and Spain and covered acute and convalescent phases of COVID-19. The prospective study material was composed of cDNA or gDNA derived from T cells, B-cell-depleted T cells, or PBMCs. The dataset comprised deeply sampled blood TCRbeta repertoires from subjects exposed to, actively infected with, or recovered from COVID-19. The repertoires were released in a freely available public database meant as a resource for research on the immune response to SARS-CoV-2. The samples were drawn from the first 160 participants of the ongoing ImmuneRACE study and from over 950 subjects provided by 6 global collaborators. The sample metadata nearly always contained a de-identified subject ID, COVID-19 status, age in years and sex. Where available, HLA class I and class II types were taken from metadata supplied by the sample provider and were not determined by assay-based typing.

What the work shows at the level of the full study, not this receptor alone: The quantity of clinical and demographic metadata differed by source and by participant and was supplied without curation.

TCRbeta CDR3 regions were amplified from genomic DNA using the immunoSEQ Assay, a bias-controlled multiplex PCR. The original pipeline was this. Within the assay, amplification of reference gene primers was used to estimate how many nucleated cells each sample contained. To quantify the absolute abundance of each unique TCRbeta CDR3 rearrangement, sequence reads were collapsed and filtered. For each sample, productive Simpson clonality was calculated as the square root of Simpson's diversity index across productive rearrangements. TCRdb limited this immuneACCESS table to in-frame rearrangements with V and J called. A share of clones is missing; checked studies link under half to unresolved V genes, and the rest is unexplained. V, J and clone size reflect that table, while D and trimming were determined from the DNA. The sample yields about 440,000 clones; less than 95% were counted once. The ten biggest clones cover 0.55% to 0.75% of the sample.

The chain links TRBV11-3 with TRBJ2-3, with the D gene too uncertain to name. Sequenced material: PBMCs or T cells enriched from blood (not recorded which). The source of this sequence is a man younger than 35 who had recovered from COVID-19. The CDR3 protein is CASSLGLVGLTQYF. At the DNA level, the sequence is TGTGCCAGCAGCTTAGGGCTAGTCGGCCTTACGCAGTATTTT.